One and the same sample provided the 12 T cell receptor beta chains below, sequenced in a study of tumor-infiltrating lymphocytes in primary liver carcinoma. Unsorted whole blood yielded blood RNA, and germline DNA was extracted as well. cDNA specific to TCR beta was made from approximately 0.55 ug of total RNA, with a constant-region primer employed for priming. Libraries of TCR beta came from three nested multiplex PCR rounds with slightly modified ARM-PCR. A C-beta reverse primer and TRBV1-TRBV30 forward primers served in each of the first two PCR rounds, at roughly 10 cycles apiece. TCRdb re-called the multiplex PCR reads through MiXCR, storing one row per CDR3 protein. The sample gives more than 150,000 distinct CDR3 sequences, about 60% of which show up once; around 74% is in the top ten. The material sequenced was peripheral blood. The source of these receptors is a middle-aged man with primary liver carcinoma and hepatitis B virus infection.

In its sample, this clonotype was seen a few times. This chain joins TRBV29-1 and TRBJ1-5, with D unresolved. This CDR3 contains 14 residues. Trimming cost V 6 bases and J 0 bases, with 12 bases left between them. CDR1 and CDR2 from the germline V gene are SQVTM and ANQGSEA. The CDR3 DNA is TGCAGCGTAGGGTATAGCAATAGCAATCAGCCCCAGCATTTT. Amino acids: CSVGYSNSNQPQHF.

The chain uses TRBV29-1 and TRBJ1-4; D not certain. Germline lookup yields CDR1 SQVTM and CDR2 ANQGSEA. CDR3 size: 13 residues. Trimming stripped 3 bases from V and 6 bases from J, with 11 bases between. DNA of the CDR3: TGCAGCGTTGAGTCTCTTGGGGATGAAAAACTGTTTTTT. It is translated as CSVESLGDEKLFF. Full variable domain (rest looked up from reference TRBV29-1 and TRBJ1-4): SAVISQKPSRDICQRGTSLTIQCQVDSQVTMMFWYRQQPGQSLTLIATANQGSEATYESGFVIDKFPISRPNLTFSTLTVSNMSPEDSSIYLCSVESLGDEKLFFGSGTQLSVL.

This clonotype was seen a handful of times. The chain couples TRBV6-1 to TRBJ1-2; unclear D gene. Trimming stripped 3 bases from V and 6 bases from J, with 11 bases between. The CDR3 sequence is 13 residues long. The germline V gene has CDR1 MNHNS and CDR2 SASEGT. The CDR3 loop is CASSDRDWDGYTF. The CDR3 DNA is TGTGCCAGCAGTGATAGGGATTGGGATGGCTACACCTTC.

This clonotype was counted between two and nine times. This chain uses TRBV12-3 or TRBV12-4 with TRBJ2-1, with 9 bases identical to TRBD2. This CDR3 region has 15 residues. The V and J ends lost 7 bases and 5 bases, in that order; junction bases with no gene match: 9. The CDR3 bases are TGTGCCAGCACAAGGGTTAGCGGGAGAAACAATGAGCAGTTCTTC. This codes for CASTRVSGRNNEQFF.

Points on this clonotype: The germline gene is not matched at one end of the junction; a read error may be the cause. The genes are TRBV29-1 and TRBJ2-3; D is perhaps TRBD2 (8 bases). CDR1 is SQVTM and CDR2 is ANQGSEA in the germline V gene. The CDR3 loop spans 14 amino acids. CDR3 protein: CSVEVDSGTDMQYF. The CDR3 region has the DNA TGTAGCGTTGAAGTGGATAGCGGGACAGATATGCAGTATTTT.

Concerning this clonotype: This could be a read error, since a much larger clone is one nucleotide away. V usage is TRBV11-2 and J usage is TRBJ2-2; 8 bases fit TRBD2. Germline V lookup: CDR1 SGHAT, CDR2 FQNNGV. CDR3 size: 14 residues. CDR3 amino acids: CASSTGGTVGGLFF. The CDR3, as DNA: TGTGCCAGCAGCACGGGAGGGACGGTCGGGGGGCTGTTTTTT.

As for this clonotype: This may be a read error: a much more frequent sequence differs by one nucleotide. V is TRBV11-1 and J is TRBJ2-7; D may correspond to TRBD1 or TRBD2 (6 bases each). Germline V gene sequence: CDR1 SGHAT, CDR2 FQDESV (reference sequence). This CDR3 comprises 13 residues. CDR3 nucleotide sequence: TGTGTCAGCACCTACGGGGGCCCCGGGGAGCAGTACTTC. It is translated as CVSTYGGPGEQYF.

This clonotype came up a few times. The V and J genes are TRBV6-2 or TRBV6-3 and TRBJ2-5; 10 bases match TRBD2. Trimming cost V 5 bases and J 5 bases; bases outside gene matches: 5. The CDR3 has 14 residues. From germline, CDR1 is MNHEY and CDR2 SVGEGT. The CDR3 here is CASSLSGRYETQYF. Written as DNA, the CDR3 is TGTGCCAGCAGTCTTAGCGGGAGGTATGAGACCCAGTACTTC.

DNA of the CDR3: TGTGCCAGTAGCGGACAGGGCGGTACGGAGACCCAGTACTTC. Residues: CASSGQGGTETQYF. This chain joins TRBV2 and TRBJ2-5, with 8 positions matching TRBD1. CDR1 and CDR2 from the germline V gene are SNHLY and FYNNEI. The length of the CDR3 is 14 residues. V dropped 9 bases and J dropped 5; count of bases not matched to a gene: 11.

With respect to this clonotype: With a much larger clone just one base away, this may be a read error. The chain recombines TRBV4-2 with TRBJ2-3, with TRBD1 matching 11 bases. Germline values: CDR1 LGHNA, CDR2 YNFKEQ. The ends lost 1 base at V and 6 bases at J; junction bases unmatched: 9. The CDR3 consists of 17 residues. The CDR3 is CASSQGFGQGAKDTQYF. CDR3 DNA sequence: TGTGCCAGCAGCCAAGGCTTCGGACAGGGGGCGAAGGATACGCAGTATTTT.

Only one count was recorded for this clonotype. One junction end disagrees with the germline gene, perhaps due to a read error. The V and J genes are TRBV6-1 and TRBJ1-1; D not resolved. The CDR3 covers 14 residues. Germline values: CDR1 MNHNS, CDR2 SASEGT. Here the CDR3 reads CATSENGISTEAFF. DNA for the CDR3: TGTGCCACCAGTGAGAACGGTATCAGCACTGAAGCTTTCTTT.

This chain links TRBV29-1 with TRBJ2-3; 8 positions match TRBD1. Germline V lookup: CDR1 SQVTM, CDR2 ANQGSEA. V trimming: 2 bases; J trimming: 3 bases; junction bases outside the gene matches: 4. The CDR3 contains 14 residues. In DNA form, the CDR3 reads TGCAGCGTTGAACAGGGGGCCAGAACAGATACGCAGTATTTT. It encodes CSVEQGARTDTQYF.